One sample yielded the 6 T cell receptor beta chains listed below, sequenced in a study of cytomegalovirus exposure and HLA in healthy donors. PCR used 60 Vbeta primers and 13 Jbeta primers. Sequencing was performed with immunoSEQ multiplex PCR; in TCRdb, only in-frame clones are kept and a portion is missing. The table includes approximately 100,000 clones, less than 85% detected once. The specimen was PBMCs. All receptors come from a male donor in good health and CMV-seronegative.

The chain uses TRBV9 and TRBJ2-2, with a possible D match to TRBD1 (6 bases). V lost 7 bases, J lost 0 bases, and 7 bases lay in between. The germline gives CDR1 SGDLS, CDR2 YYNGEE. The CDR3 totals 13 residues. The CDR3 DNA follows: TGTGCCAGCGGACAGCCGAACACCGGGGAGCTGTTTTTT. Encoded protein: CASGQPNTGELFF.

The V and J genes are TRBV7-9 and TRBJ2-2, with unresolved D. CDR3 length: 14 residues. Trimming removed 1 base at V and 6 bases at J, with 9 bases between. Germline CDR1 SEHNR, CDR2 FQNEAQ (reference sequence). This chain's CDR3 is CASSLVTGPGELFF. Here the CDR3 DNA reads TGTGCCAGCAGCTTAGTCACGGGTCCCGGGGAGCTGTTTTTT.

J is TRBJ2-2 and V is TRBV7-9; 10 bases map to TRBD1. Trimming removed 5 bases from V and 4 bases from J; junction bases left unmatched: 7. CDR3 length: 16 residues. Per the germline V gene, CDR1 is SEHNR and CDR2 is FQNEAQ (reference sequence). DNA of the CDR3: TGTGCCAGCAGCCTAGGCAGGGACAGGGGCACCGGGGAGCTGTTTTTT. This codes for CASSLGRDRGTGELFF.

The gene calls are TRBV29-1 and TRBJ2-7; 16 positions match TRBD2. V shed 7 bases, J shed 2 bases, and the junction held 14 bases outside the gene matches. CDR3 length: 18 residues. Germline assignment: CDR1 SQVTM and CDR2 ANQGSEA. For the CDR3, the DNA is TGCAGCGCCCGGAGGGGACTAGCGGGAGGGCCCCGCCCCTACGAGCAGTACTTC. Translation: CSARRGLAGGPRPYEQYF.

J is TRBJ1-4 and V is TRBV7-9; 7 positions match TRBD1. CDR3 length: 12 amino acids. The V gene end was trimmed by 3 bases and the J gene end by 16 bases; junction bases not matched to a gene: 8. Germline lookup yields CDR1 SEHNR and CDR2 FQNEAQ (reference sequence). In nucleotides, the CDR3 is TGTGCCAGCAGCTTTGGGACAGACCATTGGTTTTTT. This sequence encodes CASSFGTDHWFF.

The genes are TRBV28 and TRBJ1-1; D uncertain. The CDR3 consists of 14 residues. Germline lookup yields CDR1 MDHEN and CDR2 SYDVKM. V shed 2 bases and J shed 11 bases, with 18 bases lying between them. The CDR3 nucleotides are TGTGCCAGCAGTTTAGGGCAGGTGGGCTCGTGGGCTTTCTTT. Protein product: CASSLGQVGSWAFF. Supplemented by reference TRBV28 and TRBJ1-1, the full variable domain reads DVKVTQSSRYLVKRTGEKVFLECVQDMDHENMFWYRQDPGLGLRLIYFSYDVKMKEKGDIPEGYSVSREKKERFSLILESASTNQTSMYLCASSLGQVGSWAFFGQGTRLTVV.